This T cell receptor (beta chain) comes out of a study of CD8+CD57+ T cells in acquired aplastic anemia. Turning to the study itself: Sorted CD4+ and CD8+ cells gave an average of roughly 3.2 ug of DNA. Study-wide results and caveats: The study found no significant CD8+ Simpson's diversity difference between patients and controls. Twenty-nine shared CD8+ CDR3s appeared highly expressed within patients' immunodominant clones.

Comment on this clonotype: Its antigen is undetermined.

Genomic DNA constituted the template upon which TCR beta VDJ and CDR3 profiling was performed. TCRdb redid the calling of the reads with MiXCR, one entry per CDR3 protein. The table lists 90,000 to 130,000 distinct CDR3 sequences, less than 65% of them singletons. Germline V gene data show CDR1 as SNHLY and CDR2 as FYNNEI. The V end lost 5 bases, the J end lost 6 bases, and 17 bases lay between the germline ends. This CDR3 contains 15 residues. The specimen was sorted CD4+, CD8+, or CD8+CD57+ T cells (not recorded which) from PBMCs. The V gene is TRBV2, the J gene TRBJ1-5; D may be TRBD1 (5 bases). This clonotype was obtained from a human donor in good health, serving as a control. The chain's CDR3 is CASSWRGGVAQPQHF. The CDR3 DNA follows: TGTGCCAGCAGTTGGCGGGGAGGGGTGGCTCAGCCCCAGCATTTT.